These T cell receptor beta chains were read from a single sample in a study of blood T cell repertoires in COVID-19. Assay: immunoSEQ multiplex PCR; the TCRdb copy retains only in-frame clones and omits some. There are roughly 80,000 clones in the sample; approximately 80% occur only once, and over 5.5% lies in the top ten. Material for sequencing was peripheral blood. These receptors were collected from a man aged 55 to 70 with active or convalescent COVID-19. Each CDR3 is given with its conserved first and last residue. Fields, in order: D gene, clone size, V gene, J gene, CDR3 protein, CDR3 DNA. A D gene is named only where the DNA matches it firmly. For some rows the clone size is stated as once, few or many, or as a class when expanded; others skip it.

>TRBD2|NA|TRBV3-1/TRBV3-2|TRBJ2-3
CASSQGVAGAAGTDTQYF
TGTGCCAGCAGCCAAGGGGTAGCGGGGGCAGCGGGCACAGATACGCAGTATTTT
>NA|NA|TRBV5-1|TRBJ1-5
CASSLDPRGEGNQPQHF
TGCGCCAGCAGCTTGGATCCGCGAGGGGAGGGCAATCAGCCCCAGCATTTT
>NA|NA|TRBV4-3|TRBJ2-7
CASSQDPGSYEQYF
TGCGCCAGCAGCCAAGACCCAGGGTCCTACGAGCAGTACTTC
>TRBD1|NA|TRBV18|TRBJ2-2
CASSPPDRAANTGELFF
TGTGCCAGCTCACCACCGGACAGGGCAGCGAACACCGGGGAGCTGTTTTTT
>NA|NA|TRBV27|TRBJ1-5
CASSRNGQSNQPQHF
TGTGCCAGCAGTCGAAACGGACAGAGCAATCAGCCCCAGCATTTT
>TRBD1|once|TRBV6-2/TRBV6-3|TRBJ2-7
CASSLAQGTVYEQYF
TGTGCCAGCAGTTTGGCCCAAGGGACAGTCTACGAGCAGTACTTC
>TRBD1|few|TRBV13|TRBJ2-3
CASSIRQGHTDTQYF
TGTGCCAGCAGCATAAGACAGGGCCACACAGATACGCAGTATTTT
>NA|NA|TRBV5-4|TRBJ2-2
CASSLSSENTGELFF
TGTGCCAGCAGCTTGTCTAGCGAGAACACCGGGGAGCTGTTTTTT
>NA|NA|TRBV29-1|TRBJ1-4
CSVELTEGREKLFF
TGCAGCGTTGAACTAACAGAGGGTAGGGAAAAACTGTTTTTT
>NA|NA|TRBV19|TRBJ2-3
CASSIVGGSSTDTQYF
TGTGCCAGTAGTATAGTCGGCGGGTCCAGCACAGATACGCAGTATTTT
>TRBD2|NA|TRBV3-1/TRBV3-2|TRBJ2-7
CASSQPLAGQYF
TGTGCCAGCAGCCAACCACTAGCGGGGCAGTACTTC
>NA|NA|TRBV3-1/TRBV3-2|TRBJ2-3
CASSQDTGNTQYF
TGTGCCAGCAGCCAAGATACGGGGAATACGCAGTATTTT
>NA|once|TRBV7-2|TRBJ2-7
CASSLDFSYEQYF
TGTGCCAGCAGCCTGGACTTCTCCTACGAGCAGTACTTC
>TRBD2|once|TRBV11-2|TRBJ2-2
CASSLELASTGELFF
TGTGCCAGCAGCTTAGAACTAGCGAGCACCGGGGAGCTGTTTTTT
>TRBD1|NA|TRBV7-9|TRBJ1-5
CASSLTGGSNQPQHF
TGTGCCAGCAGCTTAACAGGGGGGAGCAATCAGCCCCAGCATTTT
>TRBD1|once|TRBV9|TRBJ1-1
CASSRGIQGGRNTEAFF
TGTGCCAGCAGCCGTGGGATCCAGGGGGGCAGGAACACTGAAGCTTTCTTT
>TRBD1|once|TRBV7-9|TRBJ2-7
CASSLYPGGLGNEQYF
TGTGCCAGCAGCTTATATCCAGGGGGCTTAGGGAACGAGCAGTACTTC
>TRBD1|NA|TRBV2|TRBJ2-1
CASSAGQGIYNEQFF
TGTGCCAGCAGCGCGGGACAGGGCATCTACAATGAGCAGTTCTTC
>TRBD1|few|TRBV6-1|TRBJ1-2
CASTERGLVSGYTF
TGTGCCAGCACCGAGAGGGGGCTCGTATCTGGCTACACCTTC
>TRBD1|NA|TRBV6-2/TRBV6-3|TRBJ1-4
CASSYSRGREEKLFF
TGTGCCAGCAGTTACAGCAGGGGGCGTGAAGAAAAACTGTTTTTT
>TRBD2|NA|TRBV18|TRBJ2-1
CASSPRTSGGSSYNEQFF
TGTGCCAGCTCACCCCGGACTAGCGGGGGGAGCTCCTACAATGAGCAGTTCTTC
>TRBD1|few|TRBV6-6|TRBJ1-2
CASRPTGGGGNYGYTF
TGTGCCAGCAGGCCTACAGGGGGCGGGGGGAACTATGGCTACACCTTC
>TRBD1|NA|TRBV7-9|TRBJ2-1
CASSSSRQGLSEQFF
TGTGCCAGCAGCTCTTCGAGACAGGGTTTGAGTGAGCAGTTCTTC
>NA|NA|TRBV7-9|TRBJ2-7
CASSFSLAEQYF
TGTGCCAGCAGCTTCTCATTGGCCGAGCAGTACTTC
>NA|few|TRBV7-9|TRBJ1-2
CASSRSRDYGYTF
TGTGCCAGCAGCCGGTCGAGGGACTATGGCTACACCTTC
>NA|NA|TRBV7-7|TRBJ2-3
CASSSGRGSADTQYF
TGTGCTAGCAGCTCCGGAAGGGGTTCGGCGGATACGCAGTATTTT
>TRBD1|NA|TRBV4-3|TRBJ1-1
CASSPKLPGTAKTTEAFF
TGCGCCAGCAGCCCAAAACTACCTGGGACAGCTAAAACTACTGAAGCTTTCTTT
>NA|NA|TRBV7-2|TRBJ1-5
CASSLVGAGTDQPQHF
TGTGCCAGCAGCTTAGTGGGTGCAGGGACTGATCAGCCCCAGCATTTT
>NA|NA|TRBV5-1|TRBJ1-1
CASSGREGNTEAFF
TGCGCCAGCAGCGGCAGGGAAGGGAACACTGAAGCTTTCTTT
>NA|NA|TRBV5-1|TRBJ1-2
CASSLGSQGKNGYTF
TGCGCCAGCAGCTTGGGTTCGCAGGGTAAAAATGGCTACACCTTC